This T cell receptor beta chain stems from a study of cytomegalovirus exposure and HLA in healthy donors. General study findings and limits: V- and J-gene trimming in TCR beta was tied to a missense DCLRE1C variant by an analysis performed later.

The CDR3 is 18 amino acids. CDR1 and CDR2 (germline): SGHTA, FQGNSA. The V gene lost 6 bases and the J gene lost 0 bases, with 20 bases spanning the gap. Researchers ran the PCR with 60 Vbeta and 13 Jbeta primers. Here immunoSEQ multiplex PCR was the method, and the copy in TCRdb shows in-frame clones only, minus some. The sample lists around 130,000 clones, around 86% occurring once. A note on this clone: Antigen: not known.

The chain joins TRBV7-2 to TRBJ1-4; D not certain. This receptor was identified in a man between 18 and 29 years old in good health and CMV-seronegative. The specimen was PBMCs. The chain's CDR3 is CASSPRALALATNEKLFF. CDR3 DNA: TGTGCCAGCAGTCCTCGGGCCCTAGCTCTTGCAACTAATGAAAAACTGTTTTTT. Filled out from reference TRBV7-2 and TRBJ1-4, the complete variable domain reads GAGVSQSPSNKVTEKGKDVELRCDPISGHTALYWYRQSLGQGLEFLIYFQGNSAPDKSGLPSDRFSAERTGGSVSTLTIQRTQQEDSAVYLCASSPRALALATNEKLFFGSGTQLSVL.